This T cell receptor beta chain was sequenced for a study of type 1 regulatory T cells. About the research overall: This in vitro CD4 product, T-allo10, is enriched for Tr1 cells and alloantigen-specific.

TCRdb reprocessed the reads via MiXCR and lists one record per CDR3 protein. The sample holds fewer than 25,000 distinct CDR3 sequences, over 40% seen once. Worth noting for this clonotype: Its antigen is as yet unknown.

V trimming: 5 bases; J trimming: 2 bases; junction bases outside the gene matches: 6. CDR3 size: 14 residues. CDR1 SEHNR and CDR2 FQNEAQ come from the germline V gene (reference sequence). The chain is built from TRBV7-9 and TRBJ2-7, with 7 bases identical to TRBD2. Sequencing was carried out using cultured T cells, either the whole culture or a sorted T cell fraction (not recorded which). This sequence originates from a human donor in good health. The DNA of the CDR3 is TGTGCCAGCAGCACAAGGGACTATACCTACGAGCAGTACTTC. Encoded protein: CASSTRDYTYEQYF. The full variable domain, completed using reference TRBV7-9 and TRBJ2-7, is DTGVSQNPRHKITKRGQNVTFRCDPISEHNRLYWYRQTLGQGPEFLTYFQNEAQLEKSRLLSDRFSAERPKGSFSTLEIQRTEQGDSAMYLCASSTRDYTYEQYFGPGTRLTVT.